This TCR beta chain was obtained from a study of T cell clonotyping in hematopoietic cell transplantation. General observations from the study: Cells were unsorted, so CD4 and CD8 contributions were not separated. At the given depth, recipient repertoires were over 95% de novo clonotypes. Broader posttransplant TCR repertoire diversity was predicted by graft donor and pretransplant recipient Inverse Simpson Index values. Recipient TCR diversity dropped after transplant; expanded clonotypes rose from day 30 to 180.

The CDR3 covers 16 residues. The germline V and J ends were trimmed by 6 bases and 1 base, with 18 bases remaining between them. Germline assignment: CDR1 LNHDA and CDR2 SQIVND (reference sequence). Worth noting for this clone: Its antigen is unidentified.

Profiled with immunoSEQ multiplex PCR; TCRdb holds only in-frame clones, not every one. The profile shows roughly 38,000 clones, 88% of them singletons. The origin of this receptor is a woman in her thirties or forties in good health. Some clones in this sample may be carry-over from other donors' samples. The chain couples TRBV19 to TRBJ1-1; weak D call: TRBD1 (5 bases). Material for sequencing was peripheral blood mononuclear cells. The CDR3 region is CASRKGQGFPNTEAFF. In nucleotides, the CDR3 is TGTGCCAGTAGGAAGGGTCAGGGTTTCCCGAACACTGAAGCTTTCTTT.